Listed here is a single TCR beta chain. Its antigen remains undetermined. It has no much larger one-base neighbor in the sample; base qualities were not kept. The sample belongs to a study of blood T cell repertoires in COVID-19 (TCRdb year 2020). At the level of the whole study: Samples from collaborators originated in the United States, Italy and Spain and spanned both the acute and convalescent phases of COVID-19. A de-identified subject ID, COVID-19 status, age in years and sex were almost always included in the sample metadata. Subjects who had been exposed to COVID-19, were actively infected with it, or had recovered from it provided the deeply sampled blood TCRbeta repertoires that made up the dataset. Samples were obtained from the ongoing ImmuneRACE study (first 160 participants) and from roughly 1,300 subjects provided by 6 global collaborators. The material from the prospective study consisted of cDNA or gDNA derived from T cells, B-cell-depleted T cells, or PBMCs. A freely available public database, intended as a resource for researchers studying the immune response to SARS-CoV-2, is where the repertoires were released. HLA class I and class II types, where available, came from metadata supplied by the sample provider rather than from assay-based typing.

One collaborating source in Seattle enrolled patients while the patients were actively infected and followed the patients over time throughout the course of disease. Each collaborating institution followed its own protocols to collect whole blood in K2EDTA tubes. For TCRbeta analysis, collaborator samples were shipped as frozen whole blood, as isolated PBMCs, or as DNA extracted from either sample type. TCRbeta CDR3 regions were amplified from genomic DNA using the immunoSEQ Assay, a bias-controlled multiplex PCR. The paper's data handling went like this. The number of nucleated cells in each sample was estimated from the amplification of reference gene primers within the assay. To quantify the absolute abundance of each unique TCRbeta CDR3 rearrangement, sequence reads were collapsed and filtered. For each sample, productive Simpson clonality was calculated by taking the square root of Simpson's diversity index across productive rearrangements. In its TCRdb copy, this immuneACCESS table keeps in-frame sequences only and misses some clones. Where compared with another copy, unresolved V genes explain less than half of these, and the others have no known cause. From that table come the V and J calls and clone size; the DNA was used to work out D and trimming. This sample holds around 150,000 clones; roughly 90% were observed only once. Of the sample, roughly 4.8% falls within the top ten clones.

The paper's findings and limits, for the study overall: The quantity of clinical and demographic metadata differed by source and by participant and was supplied without curation.

The CDR3 starts with the cysteine, ends with the phenylalanine, and has 12 residues. Only the CDR3 DNA stays, 36 bases, in frame from base 1. CDR1 MNHEY and CDR2 SVGAGI are derived from the germline V gene. The germline ends are 8 bases apart after V is trimmed by 2 bases and J by 8 bases. The chain uses TRBV6-5 and TRBJ2-3; TRBD2 is a weak D gene call, 5 bases matching. The receptor was isolated from a man aged 25 to 40 with COVID-19, enrolled during active disease. The sample consisted of peripheral blood. The DNA is TGTGCCAGCAGTTACCGCGAGGGTACGCAGTATTTT. The resulting protein is CASSYREGTQYF.